What follows are 21 T cell receptor beta chains derived from one specimen sequenced in a study of T cells expressing NK-cell markers. TCRdb re-called the 5' RACE reads; one entry per CDR3 protein, DNA not given. Its table records approximately 440,000 distinct CDR3 sequences. The sample consisted of blood T cells: a sorted CD56 or NKG2C T cell subset, CD4+ or CD8+ T cells, or bulk PBMC T cells (not recorded which). Receptors were obtained from a woman between 45 and 65 years old in good health.

The genes are TRBV20-1 and TRBJ2-5; TCRdb names TRBD1, which stays unverified in the absence of DNA. CDR1 is DFQATT, CDR2 SNEGSKA, per germline (reference sequence). The CDR3 spans 17 residues. CDR3 amino acids: CSASGPGTGGSVETQYF.

The J gene is TRBJ2-1, the V gene TRBV11-2; the TCRdb call, TRBD2, lacks DNA for checking. CDR1 is SGHAT and CDR2 is FQNNGV in the germline V gene. The length of the CDR3 is 13 residues. The CDR3 region is CASSLGVAGGQFF.

This chain links TRBV3-1 with TRBJ2-3; TCRdb's D call of TRBD2 is untestable without DNA. Germline-derived CDR1 and CDR2 are LGHDT and YNNKEL (reference sequence). This CDR3 comprises 15 residues. The CDR3 sequence is CASSQGSGKGDTQYF.

The J gene is TRBJ2-7, the V gene TRBV4-1. This CDR3 region has 16 residues. The V gene's germline CDR1 is MGHRA and CDR2 YSYEKL. The CDR3 sequence is CASSQAAGIGDYEQYF.

CDR3: CASARAPEAFF. V and J are TRBV12-3 or TRBV12-4 and TRBJ1-1. The CDR3 runs 11 residues.

The V gene is TRBV12-3 or TRBV12-4, the J gene TRBJ2-2. The CDR3 spans 13 residues. CDR3 amino acids: CASSPTSTGELFF.

The chain couples TRBV28 to TRBJ2-1; there is no DNA to check the TCRdb D call of TRBD1. The CDR3 covers 15 residues. Germline CDR1 is MDHEN and CDR2 is SYDVKM. CDR3 sequence: CASSLLAGLGNEQFF.

The chain combines TRBV30 with TRBJ2-4; the D call of TRBD1 rests on TCRdb alone, since no DNA is present to check it. Germline V gene sequence: CDR1 GTSNPN, CDR2 SVGIG (reference sequence). This CDR3 contains 15 residues. The CDR3 protein is CAWSEDRIAKNIQYF.

The chain joins TRBV10-3 to TRBJ1-6. Germline V gives CDR1 ENHRY, CDR2 SYGVKD. CDR3 length: 11 amino acids. The CDR3 loop is CAIGPNSPLHF.

The chain couples TRBV7-3 to TRBJ2-2; the D call of TRBD1 rests on TCRdb alone, since no DNA is present to check it. CDR3 size: 18 residues. Germline lookup yields CDR1 SGHTA and CDR2 FQGTGA. CDR3 amino acids: CASSLNPGRGSWSGELFF.

V and J are TRBV5-5 and TRBJ1-1; TCRdb names TRBD1, which stays unverified in the absence of DNA. CDR3 length: 19 residues. CDR1 SGHKS and CDR2 YYEKEE come from the germline V gene (reference sequence). The CDR3 loop is CASSLDLPGIRALNTEAFF.

J is TRBJ2-1 and V is TRBV12-3 or TRBV12-4; no DNA is available, so the TRBD2 call from TCRdb remains unchecked. The CDR3 consists of 15 residues. CDR3 sequence reads: CASSFLRTRVSEQFF.

V gene TRBV20-1 combines with J gene TRBJ2-3. From germline, CDR1 is DFQATT and CDR2 SNEGSKA (reference sequence). CDR3 size: 13 residues. CDR3 amino acids: CSAPVGYTDTQYF.

The chain's CDR3 is CSVGVSEGEQFF. This chain uses TRBV29-1 with TRBJ2-1; the TRBD2 assignment by TCRdb is unverifiable without DNA. CDR3 length equals 12 residues. CDR1 and CDR2 from the germline V gene are SQVTM and ANQGSEA.

This chain uses TRBV7-8 with TRBJ2-7; TCRdb indicates TRBD2, and absent DNA this call remains unverified. CDR3 length: 17 residues. CDR1 is SGHVS and CDR2 is FQNEAQ in the germline V gene. Here the CDR3 reads CASSLGAVGGSRNEQYF.

This chain uses TRBV4-1 with TRBJ2-5; TCRdb names TRBD1, which stays unverified in the absence of DNA. The germline CDR1 and CDR2 sequences are MGHRA and YSYEKL. The CDR3 loop spans 16 amino acids. CDR3 sequence reads: CASSPPGQGARETQYF.

This rearrangement joins TRBV7-9 to TRBJ2-4; TCRdb's D call, TRBD1, is unchecked because there is no DNA. This CDR3 spans 15 amino acids. CDR1 and CDR2 (germline): SEHNR, FQNEAQ (reference sequence). The CDR3 here is CASSLWRDKKNIQYF.

The CDR3 loop is CASSNIPGQGAGEQYF. J is TRBJ2-7 and V is TRBV7-9; there is no DNA to check the TCRdb D call of TRBD1. The CDR3 length is 16 residues. Germline CDR1 and CDR2: SEHNR and FQNEAQ (reference sequence).

This chain links TRBV5-6 with TRBJ1-1; TCRdb outputs TRBD1, but without DNA this stays unchecked. The CDR3 has 14 residues. CDR1 and CDR2 (germline): SGHDT, YYEEEE. CDR3 in amino acids: CASSTGTINTEAFF.

This chain connects TRBV20-1 to TRBJ2-7; TCRdb picks TRBD1, but there is no DNA to check that call. Germline V lookup: CDR1 DFQATT, CDR2 SNEGSKA (reference sequence). The CDR3 extends over 12 amino acids. The CDR3 sequence: CSAVDRRYEQYF.

V usage is TRBV7-7 and J usage is TRBJ2-1; TCRdb lists TRBD1, though no DNA is available to test this call. The CDR3 contains 15 residues. Germline V CDR1 and CDR2: SSHAT, FNYEAQ (reference sequence). The CDR3 sequence: CASSTGTGRFGEQFF. The full variable domain, completed using reference TRBV7-7 and TRBJ2-1, is GAGVSQSPRYKVTKRGQDVTLRCDPISSHATLYWYQQALGQGPEFLTYFNYEAQPDKSGLPSDRFSAERPEGSISTLTIQRTEQRDSAMYRCASSTGTGRFGEQFFGPGTRLTVL.